A single sample is the source of the 28 T cell receptor beta chains below, sequenced in a study of cytomegalovirus exposure and HLA in healthy donors. The PCR made use of 60 Vbeta and 13 Jbeta primers. Generated by immunoSEQ multiplex PCR, the TCRdb table keeps only in-frame clones and is missing some. The profile covers about 150,000 clones, with 75% to 80% appearing a single time and over 2.5% taken by the ten largest. Sequenced sample: PBMCs. Receptor source: a man aged 40-49 years in good health and CMV-seropositive.

Only a few counts were recorded for this clone. The chain combines TRBV18 with TRBJ1-5; weak D call: TRBD1 (6 bases). The V and J ends lost 4 bases and 1 base respectively, with 8 bases between them. The CDR3 covers 14 residues. The germline V gene encodes CDR1 KGHSH and CDR2 LQKENI. CDR3 coding DNA: TGTGCCAGCTCACAGGGGACAAGCAATCAGCCCCAGCATTTT. Residues: CASSQGTSNQPQHF.

V usage is TRBV4-1 and J usage is TRBJ2-3; weak D call: TRBD2 (6 bases). This CDR3 has 18 amino acids. V was cut by 4 bases and J by 6 bases, with 26 bases left in between. CDR1 and CDR2 from the germline V gene are MGHRA and YSYEKL. CDR3 amino acids: CASSPEGAYREPPDTQYF. For the CDR3, the DNA is TGCGCCAGCAGCCCAGAAGGGGCCTATCGGGAGCCGCCGGATACGCAGTATTTT.

V is TRBV7-6 and J is TRBJ1-1; D unclear. CDR1 and CDR2 (germline): SGHVS, FNYEAQ. V shed 2 bases and J shed 3 bases, with 10 bases lying between them. The CDR3 has 14 residues. CDR3 coding DNA: TGTGCCAGCAGCTTACGAGGGTCGGACACTGAAGCTTTCTTT. The encoded protein is CASSLRGSDTEAFF.

This chain connects TRBV5-6 to TRBJ2-5; weak D call: TRBD1 (6 bases). This CDR3 is built from 14 residues. V shed 2 bases and J shed 4 bases, with 12 bases lying between them. Germline V gives CDR1 SGHDT, CDR2 YYEEEE. The CDR3 DNA sequence: TGTGCCAGCAGCTTATCAGGGGCCCGAGAGACCCAGTACTTC. The encoded protein is CASSLSGARETQYF.

This chain joins TRBV23-1 and TRBJ2-7; perhaps TRBD2 as D (6 bases). TRBV23-1 is reported as an ORF; its role is uncertain. This CDR3 has 15 residues. Trimming removed 8 bases from V and 1 base from J, with 18 bases in between. The CDR3 sequence: CASRGSGPTSYEQYF. The CDR3 nucleotides read TGCGCCAGCCGGGGGTCCGGGCCCACGTCCTACGAGCAGTACTTC.

This chain links TRBV2 with TRBJ1-1; D perhaps matches TRBD1 (5 bases). The ends were cut back, 9 bases at V and 1 base at J, with 15 bases in the middle. The CDR3 consists of 14 residues. Per germline, CDR1 SNHLY and CDR2 FYNNEI. CDR3 bases: TGTGCCAGTACCGGGGACGGGGGGAACACTGAAGCTTTCTTT. As protein: CASTGDGGNTEAFF.

The V gene is TRBV2, the J gene TRBJ2-2, with 10 nucleotides matching TRBD2. CDR3 size: 15 residues. Germline V gene sequence: CDR1 SNHLY, CDR2 FYNNEI. Trimming removed 1 base from V and 6 bases from J; junction bases left unmatched: 2. Here the CDR3 DNA reads TGTGCCAGCAGTGAAGGGGGGACTAGCGCCGGGGAGCTGTTTTTT. Protein sequence: CASSEGGTSAGELFF. The whole variable domain, remainder taken from reference TRBV2 and TRBJ2-2, is EPEVTQTPSHQVTQMGQEVILRCVPISNHLYFYWYRQILGQKVEFLVSFYNNEISEKSEIFDDQFSVERPDGSNFTLKIRSTKLEDSAMYFCASSEGGTSAGELFFGEGSRLTVL.

V usage is TRBV30 and J usage is TRBJ2-7; TRBD2 aligns across 9 bases. The J segment lost 6 bases and the V segment lost 3 bases, leaving 21 bases of the junction unmatched. Per the germline V gene, CDR1 is GTSNPN and CDR2 is SVGIG (reference sequence). The CDR3 is 18 residues long. CDR3 residues: CAWRAHRRLADNRGEQYF. The CDR3 DNA sequence: TGTGCCTGGAGGGCACACCGTCGACTAGCGGACAATCGCGGCGAGCAGTACTTC.

Only one count was recorded for this clone. V usage is TRBV6-1 and J usage is TRBJ1-1; D is unclear. Trimming removed 2 bases at V and 5 bases at J, with 9 bases between. Germline CDR1 MNHNS, CDR2 SASEGT. CDR3 size: 13 residues. The chain's CDR3 is CASSERGGTEAFF. CDR3 sequence (DNA): TGTGCCAGCAGTGAACGAGGAGGGACTGAAGCTTTCTTT.

The rearrangement links TRBV29-1 to TRBJ2-5; D is perhaps TRBD1 (6 bases). Germline CDR1 is SQVTM and CDR2 is ANQGSEA. CDR3 length: 13 residues. The CDR3 sequence: CSALGQTQETQYF. The CDR3 nucleotides are TGCAGTGCTCTTGGACAGACACAAGAGACCCAGTACTTC.

The rearrangement joins TRBV5-1 to TRBJ1-2, with D uncertain. V was cut by 4 bases and J by 4 bases, with 14 bases left in between. Germline V gene data show CDR1 as SGHRS and CDR2 as YFSETQ. The CDR3 spans 14 residues. Here the CDR3 reads CASSHGLLGYGYTF. As DNA, the CDR3 is TGCGCCAGCAGCCACGGACTGCTGGGCTATGGCTACACCTTC.

This chain joins TRBV27 and TRBJ2-6, with D perhaps matching TRBD2 (5 bases). The germline V gene encodes CDR1 MNHEY and CDR2 SMNVEV (reference sequence). The CDR3 sequence is 15 residues long. The ends were cut back, 4 bases at V and 4 bases at J, with 11 bases in the middle. This CDR3 reads CASSSRVLGANVLTF. CDR3 in DNA: TGTGCCAGCAGTTCGAGGGTGTTGGGGGCCAACGTCCTGACTTTC.

This clone has a handful of counts. This sequence joins TRBV7-9 and TRBJ1-2; D might be TRBD1 (6 bases). The CDR3 sequence is 13 residues long. V was clipped by 2 bases and J by 5 bases, with 9 bases between them. Germline lookup yields CDR1 SEHNR and CDR2 FQNEAQ (reference sequence). As DNA, the CDR3 is TGTGCCAGCAGCTTACAGGGGACGTATGGCTACACCTTC. Translation gives CASSLQGTYGYTF.

The chain couples TRBV7-6 to TRBJ2-1; TRBD1 aligns across 8 bases. This CDR3 contains 16 residues. Trimming took 5 bases from V and 4 from J; bases not matched to a gene: 10. CDR1 SGHVS and CDR2 FNYEAQ come from the germline V gene. The CDR3 loop is CASSQTSGQGYNEQFF. In DNA form, the CDR3 reads TGTGCCAGCAGCCAAACATCTGGACAGGGTTACAATGAGCAGTTCTTC.

This clone came up once. The chain links TRBV28 to TRBJ2-7; 7 nucleotides match TRBD1. Germline values: CDR1 MDHEN, CDR2 SYDVKM. The CDR3 sequence is 13 residues long. Trimming cost V 8 bases and J 3 bases; bases outside gene matches: 7. CDR3 region: CASGPGQHYEQYF. The CDR3 nucleotides read TGTGCCAGCGGCCCGGGACAGCACTACGAGCAGTACTTC. Supplemented by reference TRBV28 and TRBJ2-7, the full variable domain reads DVKVTQSSRYLVKRTGEKVFLECVQDMDHENMFWYRQDPGLGLRLIYFSYDVKMKEKGDIPEGYSVSREKKERFSLILESASTNQTSMYLCASGPGQHYEQYFGPGTRLTVT.

A word on this clone: The sample holds other DNA sequences that translate to the same CDR3. This sequence joins TRBV7-9 and TRBJ1-5; TRBD1 aligns across 9 bases. CDR1 and CDR2 from the germline V gene are SEHNR and FQNEAQ (reference sequence). Trimming removed 1 base from V and 4 bases from J; junction bases left unmatched: 2. The length of the CDR3 is 15 residues. CDR3 amino acids: CASSLGTGVNQPQHF. The CDR3 bases are TGTGCCAGCAGCTTAGGGACAGGGGTTAATCAGCCCCAGCATTTT.

The rearrangement joins TRBV6-5 to TRBJ2-5; 12 bases are shared with TRBD1. Trimming cost V 2 bases and J 2 bases; bases outside gene matches: 3. Germline assignment: CDR1 MNHEY and CDR2 SVGAGI. The CDR3 consists of 16 residues. As DNA, the CDR3 is TGTGCCAGCAGTTACGGGACAGGGGGCACTCAAGAGACCCAGTACTTC. Encoded protein: CASSYGTGGTQETQYF.

The chain combines TRBV30 with TRBJ2-3, with TRBD2 identical over 7 bases. The V gene end was trimmed by 5 bases and the J gene end by 2 bases; junction bases not matched to a gene: 1. CDR1 is GTSNPN, CDR2 SVGIG, per germline (reference sequence). The CDR3 runs to 12 residues. CDR3 residues: CAWGDYTDTQYF. The CDR3 DNA reads TGTGCCTGGGGGGACTACACAGATACGCAGTATTTT.

The count of this clone is one. V is TRBV7-8 and J is TRBJ2-7, with 9 bases identical to TRBD1. The CDR3 has 15 residues. CDR1 and CDR2 from the germline V gene are SGHVS and FQNEAQ. V shed 5 bases and J 6 bases; nucleotides not matched to a gene: 11. CDR3 residues: CASSATGTGNVEQYF. The CDR3 DNA sequence: TGTGCCAGCAGCGCCACCGGGACAGGGAATGTCGAGCAGTACTTC.

The chain couples TRBV30 to TRBJ2-2; TRBD2 matches 9 bases. This CDR3 has 13 residues. The germline gives CDR1 GTSNPN, CDR2 SVGIG (reference sequence). Losses at the gene ends were 7 bases for V and 7 bases for J; bases not matched to a gene: 7. This chain's CDR3 is CASEREEDGELFF. The CDR3 nucleotides read TGTGCCTCCGAGCGGGAGGAAGACGGGGAGCTGTTTTTT. The full variable domain, rest sourced from reference TRBV30 and TRBJ2-2, is SQTIHQWPATLVQPVGSPLSLECTVEGTSNPNLYWYRQAAGRGLQLLFYSVGIGQISSEVPQNLSASRPQDRQFILSSKKLLLSDSGFYLCASEREEDGELFFGEGSRLTVL.

V is TRBV7-2 and J is TRBJ2-3; a possible D gene is TRBD1 (5 bases). Trimming removed 2 bases at V and 3 bases at J, with 24 bases between. The germline V gene has CDR1 SGHTA and CDR2 FQGNSA. The CDR3 sequence is 19 residues long. The CDR3 sequence: CASSLFDEFSDRLTDTQYF. The CDR3 coding sequence is TGTGCCAGCAGCTTATTTGACGAATTTAGTGACAGACTGACAGATACGCAGTATTTT.

CDR3 coding DNA: TGTGCCAGTAGGCCCAAGGGAGGGGGTGAGACCCAGTACTTC. It encodes CASRPKGGGETQYF. V gene TRBV5-6 combines with J gene TRBJ2-5; D may be TRBD2 (7 bases). Germline V gene data show CDR1 as SGHDT and CDR2 as YYEEEE. The CDR3 has 14 residues. V dropped 8 bases and J dropped 5 bases, with 19 bases sitting between them.

The V and J genes are TRBV7-9 and TRBJ1-4, with 8 bases identical to TRBD1. This CDR3 is built from 17 residues. V shed 5 bases, J shed 8 bases, and the junction held 16 bases outside the gene matches. The germline V gene encodes CDR1 SEHNR and CDR2 FQNEAQ (reference sequence). CDR3 DNA: TGTGCCAGCAGCAAACTTACTGGACAGGGTTTGAGCGAAAAACTGTTTTTT. This translates into CASSKLTGQGLSEKLFF.

The chain recombines TRBV7-9 with TRBJ2-5; TRBD1 is a possible D gene (5 bases). The V gene's germline CDR1 is SEHNR and CDR2 FQNEAQ (reference sequence). V gave up 0 bases and J gave up 5 bases, with 10 bases separating them. CDR3 length equals 14 residues. CDR3 loop: CASSLAAGSETQYF. The CDR3 nucleotides are TGTGCCAGCAGCTTAGCCGCAGGGTCCGAGACCCAGTACTTC. The complete variable domain, with remaining parts taken from reference TRBV7-9 and TRBJ2-5, reads DTGVSQNPRHKITKRGQNVTFRCDPISEHNRLYWYRQTLGQGPEFLTYFQNEAQLEKSRLLSDRFSAERPKGSFSTLEIQRTEQGDSAMYLCASSLAAGSETQYFGPGTRLLVL.

This chain connects TRBV7-9 to TRBJ2-7, with D tentatively TRBD1 (5 bases). The CDR3 is 12 amino acids. Germline V gene lookup returns CDR1 SEHNR and CDR2 FQNEAQ (reference sequence). Trimming removed 1 base from V and 6 bases from J, with 7 bases in between. CDR3 in amino acids: CASSLGGAEQYF. For the CDR3, the DNA is TGTGCCAGCAGCTTAGGTGGGGCCGAGCAGTACTTC.

This clone was counted once. The V call is TRBV7-9, the J call TRBJ2-1; D is unresolved. Between the trimmed V and J ends, which lost 2 bases and 0 bases, there was a span of 5 bases. The CDR3 spans 14 residues. Germline values: CDR1 SEHNR, CDR2 FQNEAQ (reference sequence). The CDR3 reads CASSLSSSYNEQFF. The CDR3 nucleotides read TGTGCCAGCAGCTTATCCAGCTCCTACAATGAGCAGTTCTTC.

The rearrangement uses TRBV6-5 and TRBJ1-5; a possible D gene is TRBD1 (5 bases). The germline V gene encodes CDR1 MNHEY and CDR2 SVGAGI. This CDR3 comprises 15 residues. Trimming took off 0 bases at V and 4 bases at J, with 10 bases between the two ends. CDR3 loop: CASSYSRQGNQPQHF. The CDR3 DNA reads as TGTGCCAGCAGTTACTCGCGGCAGGGAAATCAGCCCCAGCATTTT.

A single count supports this clone. The chain combines TRBV15 with TRBJ2-6; D might be TRBD1 (5 bases). This CDR3 has 16 amino acids. The germline gives CDR1 LNHNV, CDR2 YYDKDF (reference sequence). V was pared by 1 base and J by 6 bases, with 13 bases between. The CDR3 spells CATSRGRQSMANVLTF. CDR3 DNA: TGTGCCACCAGCAGAGGAAGACAGTCTATGGCCAACGTCCTGACTTTC.